The clone carrying this T cell receptor (beta chain) was observed many times. Its antigen is not known. The record originates from a study of T cells in Graves' hyperthyroidism and ophthalmopathy. Study-wide results and caveats: Most expanded thyroid clonotypes above 0.001 recurred in blood.

TCR beta CDR3 regions were amplified from RNA. HTBI primers were used for first-round RT-PCR of the TCR CDR3. TCRdb re-called the multiplex PCR reads with MiXCR, one entry per CDR3 protein. Here the sample spans under 550,000 distinct CDR3 sequences, approximately 14% being singletons. V trimming: 6 bases; J trimming: 1 base; junction bases outside the gene matches: 8. CDR1 is LNHNV and CDR2 is YYDKDF in the germline V gene (reference sequence). This CDR3 spans 15 amino acids. The rearrangement uses TRBV15 and TRBJ1-1; 7 bases line up with TRBD1. The receptor was derived from a young woman with Graves' hyperthyroidism. Material: blood. CDR3 loop: CATSQMDRPNTEAFF. CDR3 in DNA: TGTGCCACCAGTCAGATGGACAGGCCGAACACTGAAGCTTTCTTT.